The next 24 T cell receptor beta chains were all read from a single sample in a study of OX40 agonist ivuxolimab in advanced cancers. Data came from immunoSEQ multiplex PCR; TCRdb stores just in-frame clones and leaves some out. The sample consists of about 51,000 clones, approximately 83% of them appearing once. This material consisted of CD4+ or CD8+ T cells sorted from blood, taken in a trial of the OX40 agonist ivuxolimab. These receptors all come from an adult with an advanced solid tumor such as melanoma, head and neck, liver or kidney cancer.

The CDR3: CASSLVVLGDAGELFF. The DNA for the CDR3 is TGTGCCAGCAGCTTAGTGGTGCTGGGGGACGCCGGGGAGCTGTTTTTT. V gene TRBV11-2 combines with J gene TRBJ2-2; the D call may be TRBD1 or TRBD2 (5 bases each). The CDR3 has 16 amino acids. The ends were cut back, 1 base at V and 6 bases at J, with 15 bases in the middle. Germline V CDR1 and CDR2: SGHAT, FQNNGV.

This clone was recorded once. The V gene is TRBV4-3, the J gene TRBJ1-1; possibly TRBD1 for D (6 bases). This CDR3 has 16 amino acids. V shed 0 bases and J shed 6 bases, with 17 bases lying between them. Germline V gene lookup returns CDR1 LGHNA and CDR2 YSLEER. CDR3 DNA: TGCGCCAGCAGCCAAGATGCCTCAGGGGTTCCTGCTGAAGCTTTCTTT. It yields the protein CASSQDASGVPAEAFF.

This sequence joins TRBV18 and TRBJ1-3; 8 bases agree with TRBD1. Germline V CDR1 and CDR2: KGHSH, LQKENI. J was trimmed by 0 bases and V by 1 base; bases with no gene match: 5. The CDR3 consists of 17 residues. CDR3 in amino acids: CASSPRTGLNSGNTIYF. The CDR3 DNA follows: TGTGCCAGCTCACCACGGACAGGGCTAAACTCTGGAAACACCATATATTTT. Variable domain in full (rest from reference TRBV18 and TRBJ1-3): NAGVMQNPRHLVRRRGQEARLRCSPMKGHSHVYWYRQLPEEGLKFMVYLQKENIIDESGMPKERFSAEFPKEGPSILRIQQVVRGDSAAYFCASSPRTGLNSGNTIYFGEGSWLTVV.

The chain carries TRBV27 and TRBJ2-1; D is uncertain. This CDR3 contains 13 residues. V was trimmed by 0 bases and J by 3 bases, leaving 3 bases between them. Germline V gives CDR1 MNHEY, CDR2 SMNVEV (reference sequence). This CDR3 reads CASSLSLYNEQFF. The CDR3 DNA is TGTGCCAGCAGTTTATCCCTCTACAATGAGCAGTTCTTC.

This chain connects TRBV2 to TRBJ1-2; possibly TRBD1 for D (6 bases). The V end was cut by 6 bases, the J end by 6 bases, with 14 bases between. This CDR3 is 13 amino acids long. Germline values: CDR1 SNHLY, CDR2 FYNNEI. CDR3 DNA: TGTGCCAGCAGCGGTACAGGGTACGATGGCTACACCTTC. This gives the protein CASSGTGYDGYTF.

The J gene is TRBJ2-1, the V gene TRBV9, with D uncertain. The V gene's germline CDR1 is SGDLS and CDR2 YYNGEE. Trimming pared 1 base from V and 9 bases from J, leaving 8 bases between. This CDR3 has 12 amino acids. This chain's CDR3 is CASSVPLGEQFF. The CDR3, as DNA: TGTGCCAGCAGCGTACCCCTGGGTGAGCAGTTCTTC.

The chain couples TRBV2 to TRBJ1-4, with a possible D match to TRBD1 (5 bases). Trimming took off 6 bases at V and 4 bases at J, with 21 bases between the two ends. Germline loops: CDR1 SNHLY, CDR2 FYNNEI. This CDR3 region has 17 residues. Here the CDR3 DNA reads TGTGCCAGCAGCCCCAACGCGGGGCAGGTATTTAATGAAAAACTGTTTTTT. Protein sequence: CASSPNAGQVFNEKLFF. The full variable domain, with the rest looked up from reference TRBV2 and TRBJ1-4, is EPEVTQTPSHQVTQMGQEVILRCVPISNHLYFYWYRQILGQKVEFLVSFYNNEISEKSEIFDDQFSVERPDGSNFTLKIRSTKLEDSAMYFCASSPNAGQVFNEKLFFGSGTQLSVL.

The V gene is TRBV27, the J gene TRBJ1-5; tentatively, D is TRBD1 (6 bases). Looked up from germline, CDR1 is MNHEY and CDR2 is SMNVEV (reference sequence). V was clipped by 2 bases and J by 6 bases, with 8 bases between them. The CDR3 has 13 amino acids. Here the CDR3 DNA reads TGTGCCAGCAGTTTAACAGGGAGTCAGCCCCAGCATTTT. Protein product: CASSLTGSQPQHF.

The CDR3, as DNA: TGTGCCAGTAGTAGGGGCGGGGGTTCGATTAACTATGGCTACACCTTC. As protein: CASSRGGGSINYGYTF. The rearrangement joins TRBV19 to TRBJ1-2; TRBD1 is a possible D gene (5 bases). The CDR3 sequence is 16 residues long. CDR1 is LNHDA, CDR2 SQIVND, per germline (reference sequence). V shed 4 bases and J shed 1 base, with 16 bases lying between them.

V gene TRBV5-1 combines with J gene TRBJ1-5; 12 nucleotides match TRBD1. Germline V CDR1 and CDR2: SGHRS, YFSETQ. The CDR3 contains 15 residues. V lost 2 bases, J lost 7 bases, and 4 bases stayed unmatched. The CDR3 here is CASSFDGTGGQPQHF. The CDR3 region has the DNA TGCGCCAGCAGCTTCGACGGGACAGGGGGCCAGCCCCAGCATTTT.

The CDR3 here is CASSTLQGGHGYTF. DNA of the CDR3: TGTGCCAGCAGTACCCTACAGGGGGGTCATGGCTACACCTTC. The J gene is TRBJ1-2, the V gene TRBV6-6; 8 bases align to TRBD1. Germline V lookup: CDR1 MNHNY, CDR2 SVGAGI (reference sequence). This CDR3 comprises 14 residues. V shed 5 bases and J 6 bases; nucleotides not matched to a gene: 8.

The V and J genes are TRBV6-5 and TRBJ1-3, with D uncertain. CDR3 size: 13 residues. Germline V CDR1 and CDR2: MNHEY, SVGAGI. Trimming pared 5 bases from V and 10 bases from J, leaving 15 bases between. In DNA form, the CDR3 reads TGTGCCAGCAGTCGCGGACCTTCCCGGACCATATATTTT. Translation: CASSRGPSRTIYF.

The genes are TRBV2 and TRBJ2-1; D may correspond to TRBD1 or TRBD2 (6 bases each). V was clipped by 3 bases and J by 2 bases, with 11 bases between them. The CDR3 is 15 residues long. CDR1 and CDR2 from the germline V gene are SNHLY and FYNNEI. CDR3 DNA: TGTGCCAGCAGTGAGAGGCGGGACACCTACAATGAGCAGTTCTTC. Translation: CASSERRDTYNEQFF.

The chain recombines TRBV14 with TRBJ1-2; no clear D. V was cut by 0 bases and J by 2 bases, with 1 base left in between. The CDR3 length is 12 residues. Germline CDR1 is SGHDN and CDR2 is FVKESK. The CDR3 loop is CASSQENYGYTF. The CDR3 DNA reads as TGTGCCAGCAGCCAAGAAAACTATGGCTACACCTTC.

The rearrangement uses TRBV5-1 and TRBJ2-3; D is perhaps TRBD2 (5 bases). The V end lost 4 bases, the J end lost 0 bases, and 9 bases lay between the germline ends. CDR3 length: 14 residues. CDR1 and CDR2 (germline): SGHRS, YFSETQ. The DNA of the CDR3 is TGCGCCAGCAGCAAAACTAGAAGCACAGATACGCAGTATTTT. It encodes CASSKTRSTDTQYF.

The rearrangement links TRBV2 to TRBJ1-6; unclear D gene. The CDR3 contains 14 residues. V shed 2 bases and J shed 9 bases, with 11 bases lying between them. Germline assignment: CDR1 SNHLY and CDR2 FYNNEI. Here the CDR3 DNA reads TGTGCCAGCAGTGAATGGGTTTCGGGTTCACCCCTCCACTTT. It codes for CASSEWVSGSPLHF.

This chain links TRBV6-4 with TRBJ1-5; D call uncertain. Germline CDR1 and CDR2: MRHNA and SNTAGT. V lost 3 bases to trimming and J lost 5 bases, with 8 bases between them. The CDR3 runs 13 residues. In DNA, the CDR3 is TGTGCCAGCAGTGAGGAGGGAGATCAGCCCCAGCATTTT. Its protein product is CASSEEGDQPQHF.

The V gene is TRBV2, the J gene TRBJ1-6, with D tentatively TRBD1 (6 bases). Germline-derived CDR1 and CDR2 are SNHLY and FYNNEI. The V end was cut by 8 bases, the J end by 4 bases, with 15 bases between. The CDR3 is 15 amino acids. Here the CDR3 reads CASATGDTYNSPLHF. The DNA of the CDR3 is TGTGCCAGCGCAACGGGGGACACATATAATTCACCCCTCCACTTT. Full variable domain (rest looked up from reference TRBV2 and TRBJ1-6): EPEVTQTPSHQVTQMGQEVILRCVPISNHLYFYWYRQILGQKVEFLVSFYNNEISEKSEIFDDQFSVERPDGSNFTLKIRSTKLEDSAMYFCASATGDTYNSPLHFGNGTRLTVT.

The rearrangement joins TRBV4-1 to TRBJ2-7, with 8 bases lining up with TRBD1. The germline V gene has CDR1 MGHRA and CDR2 YSYEKL. With 5 bases clipped from V and 0 bases from J, the junction kept 6 bases outside the gene matches. This CDR3 region has 15 residues. CDR3 in amino acids: CASSKTGTGSYEQYF. Here the CDR3 DNA reads TGCGCCAGCAGCAAGACCGGGACAGGCTCCTACGAGCAGTACTTC.

Here the CDR3 reads CASSHTGTDYGYTF. In DNA, the CDR3 is TGTGCCAGCAGCCATACCGGGACAGACTATGGCTACACCTTC. This rearrangement joins TRBV5-6 to TRBJ1-2, with 7 nucleotides matching TRBD1. This CDR3 region has 14 residues. J lost 3 bases, V lost 4 bases, and 6 bases had no gene match. The germline CDR1 and CDR2 sequences are SGHDT and YYEEEE. The full variable domain, with the rest looked up from reference TRBV5-6 and TRBJ1-2, is DAGVTQSPTHLIKTRGQQVTLRCSPKSGHDTVSWYQQALGQGPQFIFQYYEEEERQRGNFPDRFSGHQFPNYSSELNVNALLLGDSALYLCASSHTGTDYGYTFGSGTRLTVV.

This chain connects TRBV11-2 to TRBJ2-1, with TRBD2 matching 8 bases. Germline V CDR1 and CDR2: SGHAT, FQNNGV. The V and J ends lost 1 base and 7 bases, in that order; junction bases with no gene match: 9. This CDR3 spans 16 amino acids. The CDR3 DNA sequence: TGTGCCAGCAGCTTAGTAGTCGGGGGGGCACCGAATGAGCAGTTCTTC. It yields the protein CASSLVVGGAPNEQFF.

This chain uses TRBV5-6 with TRBJ2-3; D is tentatively TRBD1 or TRBD2 (5 bases each). This CDR3 has 14 residues. CDR1 SGHDT and CDR2 YYEEEE come from the germline V gene. V was cut by 2 bases and J by 2 bases, with 9 bases left in between. The CDR3 nucleotides read TGTGCCAGCAGCTTTAGAGGGGCCACAGATACGCAGTATTTT. The encoded protein is CASSFRGATDTQYF.

A few counts support this clone. This sequence joins TRBV4-2 and TRBJ1-6, with no clear D. This CDR3 is 13 amino acids long. The germline gives CDR1 LGHNA, CDR2 YNFKEQ. The V end lost 2 bases, the J end lost 11 bases, and 10 bases lay between the germline ends. CDR3 residues: CASSQFGPTPLHF. In nucleotides, the CDR3 is TGTGCCAGCAGCCAATTCGGGCCGACACCCCTCCACTTT.

This clone showed up just once. V gene TRBV6-1 combines with J gene TRBJ2-5; 7 bases match TRBD2. The length of the CDR3 is 15 residues. V shed 6 bases, J shed 0 bases, and the junction held 7 bases outside the gene matches. Looked up from germline, CDR1 is MNHNS and CDR2 is SASEGT. This CDR3 is CASRGGVAHQETQYF. DNA for the CDR3: TGTGCCAGCAGGGGGGGGGTGGCACACCAAGAGACCCAGTACTTC.